The rows below give T cell receptor beta chains drawn from one sample of a study of T cells in Graves' hyperthyroidism and ophthalmopathy. MiXCR, run by TCRdb on the multiplex PCR reads, gives a single entry per CDR3 protein. The sample has 550,000 to 850,000 distinct CDR3 sequences; roughly a sixth are singletons. Sequencing was done on a sample of blood. The source of these receptors is a woman in her forties or fifties with Graves' hyperthyroidism that later progressed to Graves' ophthalmopathy. The CDR3 runs from the conserved cysteine through the conserved F or W. D genes are given only for firm matches. Clone size is given for some rows only: seen once, a few or many times, or a class if the clone is expanded.

V gene	clone size	D gene	J gene	CDR3 DNA	CDR3 protein
TRBV19	once	-	TRBJ1-2	TGTGCCAGTACTCCGGGAGGTGGTGTGTATGGCTACACCTTC	CASTPGGGVYGYTF
TRBV20-1	few	-	TRBJ2-3	TGCAGTGCTAGGACGATGGGGGGACCCACAGATACGCAGTATTTT	CSARTMGGPTDTQYF
TRBV20-1	many	-	TRBJ2-7	TGCAGTGCAGACAGGGAGGTTGAAGACGAGCAGTACTTC	CSADREVEDEQYF
TRBV10-3	-	TRBD1	TRBJ1-2	TGTGCCACCATAGGACAGGGCGGCTATGGCTACACCTTC	CATIGQGGYGYTF
TRBV9	-	TRBD2	TRBJ2-3	TGTGCCAGCAGCGTAGAAGGGAGCGGGGCAGGGCAGTATTTT	CASSVEGSGAGQYF
TRBV4-1	-	TRBD1	TRBJ1-1	TGCGCCAGCAGCCAATACTTACAGGGGGGTCACACTGAAGCTTTCTTT	CASSQYLQGGHTEAFF
TRBV11-2	many	-	TRBJ1-1	TGTGCCAGCAGCCCCTTGAAGGGAGCGAACACTGAAGCTTTCTTT	CASSPLKGANTEAFF
TRBV12-3/TRBV12-4	-	TRBD1	TRBJ2-3	TGTGCCAGCAGTCTACCGACAGGGTACGCAGATACGCAGTATTTT	CASSLPTGYADTQYF
TRBV15	few	-	TRBJ1-1	TGTGCCACCATCCTCAGGGAAGGAAACACTGAAGCTTTCTTT	CATILREGNTEAFF
TRBV18	-	-	TRBJ1-1	TGTGCCAGGAACACTGAAGCTTTCTTT	CARNTEAFF
TRBV20-1	many	TRBD2	TRBJ2-3	TGCAGTATCCCCCTATCTAGCGGGGGCACAGATACGCAGTATTTT	CSIPLSSGGTDTQYF
TRBV10-3	few	TRBD1	TRBJ2-5	TGTGCCATCAGCACAGGGGTCCAAGAGACCCAGTACTTC	CAISTGVQETQYF
TRBV24-1	many	TRBD2	TRBJ2-3	TGTGCCACCAGTGGTCGAGAAGCGGGGTCACAGGATACGCAGTATTTT	CATSGREAGSQDTQYF
TRBV3-1	many	TRBD1	TRBJ2-7	TGTGCCAGCAGCCGGCCCGGGACAGGGTTGGAGCAGTACTTC	CASSRPGTGLEQYF
TRBV6-4	few	-	TRBJ2-3	TGTGCCAGCAGCCTAGGAGGGCATAGCACAGATACGCAGTATTTT	CASSLGGHSTDTQYF
TRBV7-7	-	-	TRBJ2-3	TGTGCTAGCAGCTTCCTCCCTTCGAGCGGCAGGGGTACAGATACGCAGTATTTT	CASSFLPSSGRGTDTQYF